The table lists the clone carrying this T cell receptor beta chain with a few counts. Its antigen is undetermined. TCRdb passed the 5' RACE reads through MiXCR, listing each CDR3 protein once. The data contain 470,000 or so distinct CDR3 sequences, 20% of them singletons. CDR1 and CDR2 (germline): SGHDN, FVKESK. CDR3 length equals 17 residues. V was shortened by 0 bases and J by 6 bases, with 17 bases between the two germline ends. These data originate in a study of T-cell memory formation after mild COVID-19. Study-wide results and caveats: The SARS-CoV-2 specificity of second-wave clones reaching peak at day 37 remained unverified. Memory from before infection featured some responding clones, which suggests cross-reactive memory joined.

This sequence joins TRBV14 and TRBJ2-2, with D possibly matching TRBD2 (6 bases). The sequence was collected from an adult woman who had mild COVID-19 (a few samples of this study predate the infection). Cell type and time point are not known. Input material: PBMCs or a T cell subset sorted from them (not recorded which). The CDR3 sequence: CASSQDPGAGSAGELFF. CDR3 DNA: TGTGCCAGCAGCCAAGATCCGGGAGCCGGGAGCGCCGGGGAGCTGTTTTTT.